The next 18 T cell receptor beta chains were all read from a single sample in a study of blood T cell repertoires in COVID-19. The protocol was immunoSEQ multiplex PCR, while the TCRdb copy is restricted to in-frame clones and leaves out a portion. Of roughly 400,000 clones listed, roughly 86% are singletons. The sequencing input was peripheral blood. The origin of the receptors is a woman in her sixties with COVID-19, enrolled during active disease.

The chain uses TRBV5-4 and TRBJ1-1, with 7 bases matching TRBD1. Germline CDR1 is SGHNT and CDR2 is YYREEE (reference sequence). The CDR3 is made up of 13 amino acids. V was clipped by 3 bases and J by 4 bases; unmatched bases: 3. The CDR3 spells CASSYRGSTEAFF. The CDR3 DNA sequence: TGTGCCAGCAGCTACAGGGGTAGCACTGAAGCTTTCTTT.

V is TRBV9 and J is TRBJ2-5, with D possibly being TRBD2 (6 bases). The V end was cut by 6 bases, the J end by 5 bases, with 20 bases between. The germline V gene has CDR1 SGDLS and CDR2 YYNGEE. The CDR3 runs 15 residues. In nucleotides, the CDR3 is TGTGCCAGCACCGACGGGAGCGGGCCGGGGGAGACCCAGTACTTC. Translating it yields CASTDGSGPGETQYF.

CDR3 bases: TGCGCCAGCAGCTTACTCACAGGGAGCCATGGCTACACCTTC. Translating it yields CASSLLTGSHGYTF. The chain couples TRBV5-1 to TRBJ1-2; TRBD1 is a possible D gene (6 bases). The CDR3 consists of 14 residues. Trimming removed 2 bases at V and 6 bases at J, with 14 bases between. Looked up from germline, CDR1 is SGHRS and CDR2 is YFSETQ.

CDR3 sequence: CASSLAEGALAEAFF. The CDR3 nucleotides are TGTGCCAGCAGCTTAGCGGAGGGGGCATTAGCTGAAGCTTTCTTT. This chain uses TRBV11-1 with TRBJ1-1; 7 bases line up with TRBD1. CDR3 length: 15 amino acids. Trimming cost V 0 bases and J 6 bases; bases outside gene matches: 7. Germline CDR1 SGHAT, CDR2 FQDESV (reference sequence).

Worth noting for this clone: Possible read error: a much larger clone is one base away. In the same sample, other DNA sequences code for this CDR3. CDR3 nucleotide sequence: TGCGCCAGCAGCTTGCCGACAGGGGACTATGGCTACACCTTC. This translates into CASSLPTGDYGYTF. The chain recombines TRBV5-4 with TRBJ1-2, with 8 bases matching TRBD1. The CDR3 contains 14 residues. CDR1 and CDR2 from the germline V gene are SGHNT and YYREEE (reference sequence).

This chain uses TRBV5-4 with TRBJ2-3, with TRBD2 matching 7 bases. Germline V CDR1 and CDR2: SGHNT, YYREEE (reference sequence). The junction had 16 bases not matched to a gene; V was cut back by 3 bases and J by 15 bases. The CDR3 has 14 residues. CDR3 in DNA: TGTGCCAGCAGCTCGGGGAGGGTACAGATACGCCACTATTTT. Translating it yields CASSSGRVQIRHYF.

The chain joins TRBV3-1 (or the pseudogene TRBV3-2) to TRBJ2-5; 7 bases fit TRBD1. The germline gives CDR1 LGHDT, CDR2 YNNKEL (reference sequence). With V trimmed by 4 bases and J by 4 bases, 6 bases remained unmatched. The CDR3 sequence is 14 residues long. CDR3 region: CASSLRAGGETQYF. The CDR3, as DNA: TGTGCCAGCAGCCTAAGGGCAGGGGGAGAGACCCAGTACTTC.

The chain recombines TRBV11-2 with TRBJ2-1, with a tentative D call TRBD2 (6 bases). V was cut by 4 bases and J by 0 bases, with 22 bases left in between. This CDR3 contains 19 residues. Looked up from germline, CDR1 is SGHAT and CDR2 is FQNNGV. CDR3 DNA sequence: TGTGCCAGCAGCTCGACGTTTGGGGACGGCGGGGACTCCTACAATGAGCAGTTCTTC. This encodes CASSSTFGDGGDSYNEQFF.

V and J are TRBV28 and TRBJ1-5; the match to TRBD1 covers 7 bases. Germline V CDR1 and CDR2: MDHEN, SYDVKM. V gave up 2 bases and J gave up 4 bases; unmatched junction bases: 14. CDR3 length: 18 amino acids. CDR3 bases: TGTGCCAGCAGTTTAATAGGGACAGACACTAGTTTTAATCAGCCCCAGCATTTT. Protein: CASSLIGTDTSFNQPQHF.

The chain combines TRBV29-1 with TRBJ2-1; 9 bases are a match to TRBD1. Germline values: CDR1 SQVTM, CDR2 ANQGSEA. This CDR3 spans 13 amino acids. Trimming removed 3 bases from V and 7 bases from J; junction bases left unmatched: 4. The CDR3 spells CSVETGGRNEQFF. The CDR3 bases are TGCAGCGTTGAGACAGGGGGTCGGAATGAGCAGTTCTTC.

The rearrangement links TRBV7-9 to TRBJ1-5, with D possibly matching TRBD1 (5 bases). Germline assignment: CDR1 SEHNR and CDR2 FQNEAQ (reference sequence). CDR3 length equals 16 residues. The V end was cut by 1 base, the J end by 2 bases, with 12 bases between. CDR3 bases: TGTGCCAGCAGCTTAGGCCAGGGTACGGGCAATCAGCCCCAGCATTTT. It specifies CASSLGQGTGNQPQHF.

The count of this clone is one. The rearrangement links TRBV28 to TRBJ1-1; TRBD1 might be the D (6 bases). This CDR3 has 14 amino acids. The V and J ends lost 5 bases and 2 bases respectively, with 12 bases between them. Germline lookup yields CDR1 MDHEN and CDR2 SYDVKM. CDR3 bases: TGTGCCAGCAGTATCCGGACAGCCAACACTGAAGCTTTCTTT. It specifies CASSIRTANTEAFF.

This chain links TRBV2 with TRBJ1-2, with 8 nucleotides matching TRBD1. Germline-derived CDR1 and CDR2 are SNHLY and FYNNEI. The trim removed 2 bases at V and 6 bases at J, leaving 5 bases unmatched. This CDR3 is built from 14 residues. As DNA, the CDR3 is TGTGCCAGCAGTGAAAGGGGGACAGGCAATGGCTACACCTTC. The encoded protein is CASSERGTGNGYTF.

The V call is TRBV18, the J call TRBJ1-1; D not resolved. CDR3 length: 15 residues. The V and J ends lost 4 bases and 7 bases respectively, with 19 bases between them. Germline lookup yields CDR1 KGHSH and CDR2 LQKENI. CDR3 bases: TGTGCCAGCTCACAAGAAGTTGAGCTAATCGGTGAAGCTTTCTTT. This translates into CASSQEVELIGEAFF.

The CDR3 sequence: CASSVAGLGETQYF. As DNA, the CDR3 is TGTGCCAGCAGCGTAGCGGGGTTGGGGGAGACCCAGTACTTC. The chain couples TRBV13 to TRBJ2-5; 8 bases agree with TRBD2. The length of the CDR3 is 14 residues. Germline V lookup: CDR1 PRHDT, CDR2 FYEKMQ (reference sequence). J lost 5 bases, V lost 5 bases, and 7 bases had no gene match.

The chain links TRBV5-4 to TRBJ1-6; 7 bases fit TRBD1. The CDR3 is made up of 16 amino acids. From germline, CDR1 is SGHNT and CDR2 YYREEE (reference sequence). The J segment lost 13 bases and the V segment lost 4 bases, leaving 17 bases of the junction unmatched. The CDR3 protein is CASSRDGTAGTWPLHF. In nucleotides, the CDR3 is TGTGCCAGCAGCAGGGACGGGACAGCCGGGACCTGGCCCCTCCACTTT. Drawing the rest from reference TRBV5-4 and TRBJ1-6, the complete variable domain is ETGVTQSPTHLIKTRGQQVTLRCSSQSGHNTVSWYQQALGQGPQFIFQYYREEENGRGNFPPRFSGLQFPNYSSELNVNALELDDSALYLCASSRDGTAGTWPLHFGNGTRLTVT.

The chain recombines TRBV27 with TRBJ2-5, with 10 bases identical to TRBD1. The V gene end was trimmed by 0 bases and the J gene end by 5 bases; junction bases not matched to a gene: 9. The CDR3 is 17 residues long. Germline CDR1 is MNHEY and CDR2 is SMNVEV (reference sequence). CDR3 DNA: TGTGCCAGCAGTTTATCGCTCCTGACAGGGGGCAGGGAGACCCAGTACTTC. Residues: CASSLSLLTGGRETQYF.

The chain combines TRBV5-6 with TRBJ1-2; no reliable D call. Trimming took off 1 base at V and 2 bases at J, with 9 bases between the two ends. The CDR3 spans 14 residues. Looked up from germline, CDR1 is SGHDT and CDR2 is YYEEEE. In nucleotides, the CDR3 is TGTGCCAGCAGCTTGTCTTCCGGGAACTATGGCTACACCTTC. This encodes CASSLSSGNYGYTF.